The clone carrying this TCR beta chain was counted a few times. The target antigen is unknown. This entry comes from a study of blood T cells in healthy people across ages. General study findings and limits: With age, beta diversity per million T cells declined roughly linearly, significantly by about 37.

Isolation recovered at least 6.5 million PBMCs from every sample. Primers used in a second PCR of about 7 to 12 cycles were a sample-barcoded 5' primer and a J-beta primer mix. TCRdb ran MiXCR on the 5' RACE reads and lists one entry per CDR3 protein. Among fewer than 600,000 distinct CDR3 sequences listed, about 26% were seen once. The sample also formed part of further work on T cells of mothers and their children. As that report states: Donation was provided by three healthy Caucasian mothers along with their six children. During the second PCR, the M1S primer introduced sample barcodes along with 2-4 random nucleotides.

The sample was blood. This TCR came from a boy aged 2-15 years in good health.

The CDR3 sequence: CASSFGVIQYF. The DNA of the CDR3 is TGTGCCAGCAGTTTTGGAGTTATCCAGTACTTC. The chain has TRBV28 and TRBJ2-5; D is uncertain. The V gene's germline CDR1 is MDHEN and CDR2 SYDVKM. This CDR3 is built from 11 residues. Trimming took 3 bases from V and 10 from J, leaving 9 bases between them.